This T cell receptor beta chain is from a study of blood T cells in healthy people across ages. Using a J-beta primer mix together with a sample-barcoded 5' primer, a second PCR was run for about 6 to 11 cycles. The study obtained at least 3 million CDR3-containing paired-end reads from every sample. TCRdb re-called the 5' RACE reads with MiXCR, one entry per CDR3 protein. The profile shows 540,000 or so distinct CDR3 sequences, more than 45% of them singletons. General study points: Both naive CD4+ cell counts and diversity were greater in long-lived donors than in aged donors. Age brought a roughly linear fall in TCR beta diversity measured per million T cells.

Each donor's blood draw was 7.5 to 10 milliliters of peripheral blood. Points on this clonotype: The antigen remains unidentified.

The CDR3 is 12 residues long. CDR1 and CDR2 (germline): ENHRY, SYGVKD. V dropped 4 bases and J dropped 8 bases, with 11 bases sitting between them. This clonotype was sampled from a man older than 75 in good health. The chain uses TRBV10-3 and TRBJ1-2, with D unclear. The sequencing sample was made of blood. The CDR3 loop reads CAISVPPRGYTF. The CDR3 nucleotides read TGTGCCATCAGTGTCCCCCCCCGGGGCTACACCTTC.